This T cell receptor beta chain was captured by sequencing in a study of T cell responses to AZD1222 COVID-19 vaccine (dated by TCRdb to the early 2020s). For context, the study as a whole: AZD1222 recipients with second doses at about 4 weeks or about 12 weeks were pooled, because spike-specific TCR depth and breadth did not differ between schedules. Trial participants were enrolled into age subgroups of 18-55, 56-69 and 70-plus years, which contained approximately 150, 28 and 58 TCR-sequenced participants, respectively. A total of over 230 trial participants underwent TCR sequencing, of whom nearly 210 had received two doses of AZD1222 and about 25 had received two doses of the MenACWY control vaccine. What the study reported, not specific to this receptor: Because no samples from the day 14 peak response were available, repertoires could be characterized only after the peak T cell response. Participants were mostly white British, with more females than males. The authors suggested clonal diversity may have been underestimated. The whole spike protein was spanned by vaccine-associated CD4 TCRs, and dominant responses were seen in regions 160-218 and 743-854. After two AZD1222 doses, spike-specific TCR breadth and depth were significantly higher than at day 0 and than in MenACWY recipients. Conclusions about previously exposed vaccinees were limited because only six or seven AZD1222 recipients were SARS-CoV-2 seropositive at baseline. Epitopes outside the regions mutated in the B.1.351 and B.1.1.7 variants were reportedly recognized by nearly half of the unique spike-specific TCRs. In the small 56-69-year group, the increase in depth fell short of significance, most likely because of low power.

The sample's time point label is to be understood as: baseline before first vaccination. The vaccinee samples were drawn from two UK trials, COV001 and COV002, one of which was a single-blind randomized controlled phase 2/3 trial testing AZD1222 (ChAdOx1 nCoV-19) in healthy adults. For TCRbeta chain sequencing, PBMC samples from trial participants were taken at day 0 and at day 28 after the second dose. As regards this clone: The antigen it recognizes is unknown. No much larger clone exists at a distance of one base, and base qualities are not known.

The CDR3 regions of human TCRbeta chains were analyzed by immunosequencing. Under the source paper's analysis protocol: Repertoire TCRs were matched against a reference library of SARS-CoV-2-specific TCRs generated with the MIRA antigen-specificity platform. Breadth was defined as the fraction of unique TCRs that were SARS-CoV-2-associated, and depth was defined as the fraction of total T cells that were SARS-CoV-2-associated. Using the MIRA data, each spike-specific TCR was assigned both to the spike region to which the TCR was reactive and to a CD4 or CD8 class. Log10-transformed breadth and depth values were compared by one-way ANOVA with Sidak's multiple comparisons tests. TCRdb re-hosts the immuneACCESS table, in-frame sequences only. Its copies lack some clones; in the studies checked, an unresolved V gene accounts for under half of them, and the cause for the rest is not known. V and J calls and clone size are copied from that table; D and trimming were computed from the DNA. The sample table holds approximately 150,000 clones, of which roughly 89% were seen once. The leading ten clones occupy approximately 5% of the sample.

The junction shows trimming of 6 bases on V and 0 bases on J, and the gene matches do not reach 17 bases of it. Via the germline V gene, CDR1 is MNHEY and CDR2 SVGEGT. The CDR3 runs 19 amino acids, cysteine and phenylalanine included. Solely the CDR3 DNA is kept, with 57 bases framed from the first base. This sequence was found in an adult in good health. The starting material was peripheral blood, obtained on day 0 of AZD1222 vaccination. The chain was built from TRBV6-2 or TRBV6-3 and TRBJ2-3, and 8 bases in between align with TRBD2. The CDR3 sequence is CASSPYGLAGGTSTDTQYF. The nucleotide sequence is TGTGCCAGCAGCCCCTATGGGCTAGCGGGTGGAACTAGCACAGATACGCAGTATTTT.